This entry lists 22 T cell receptor beta chains sequenced from one sample in a study of blood T cell repertoires in COVID-19. Clones were sequenced by immunoSEQ multiplex PCR, and TCRdb holds only the in-frame ones, with some missing. Of roughly 50,000 clones in the sample, around four fifths are singletons; the top ten hold roughly an eighth. The specimen was peripheral blood. The receptors originated from a human donor in a cohort sampled during active COVID-19.

The chain recombines TRBV3-1 (or the pseudogene TRBV3-2) with TRBJ2-1; a weak D match, TRBD2 (5 bases). The V end was cut by 4 bases, the J end by 4 bases, with 14 bases between. CDR3 length equals 15 residues. Looked up from germline, CDR1 is LGHDT and CDR2 is YNNKEL (reference sequence). The CDR3 sequence: CASSPAGILYNEQFF. DNA for the CDR3: TGTGCCAGCAGCCCCGCCGGGATCTTATACAATGAGCAGTTCTTC.

The V gene is TRBV19, the J gene TRBJ1-1; a weak D match, TRBD1 (5 bases). From germline, CDR1 is LNHDA and CDR2 SQIVND (reference sequence). Trimming removed 6 bases at V and 8 bases at J, with 16 bases between. CDR3 length: 13 residues. The CDR3 here is CASRLGGDLEAFF. The CDR3 nucleotides are TGTGCCAGTAGGTTGGGGGGGGACCTCGAAGCTTTCTTT.

V usage is TRBV4-3 and J usage is TRBJ1-5; weak D call: TRBD1 (6 bases). The CDR3 has 17 residues. The germline CDR1 and CDR2 sequences are LGHNA and YSLEER. V was shortened by 0 bases and J by 2 bases, with 14 bases between the two germline ends. Here the CDR3 reads CASSQEGVGGGNQPQHF. CDR3 in DNA: TGCGCCAGCAGCCAAGAAGGAGTAGGGGGGGGCAATCAGCCCCAGCATTTT.

This clone was counted once. The chain carries TRBV19 and TRBJ1-6, with D perhaps matching TRBD1 (6 bases). The CDR3 is 16 residues long. The germline gives CDR1 LNHDA, CDR2 SQIVND (reference sequence). V was pared by 0 bases and J by 7 bases, with 13 bases between. CDR3 in DNA: TGTGCCAGTAGTATAGACCTGGGGGCGCCGAATTCACCCCTCCACTTT. This encodes CASSIDLGAPNSPLHF.

This chain uses TRBV24-1 with TRBJ1-2; weak D call: TRBD1 (6 bases). The CDR3 totals 13 residues. Germline V gene data show CDR1 as KGHDR and CDR2 as SFDVKD. Deletions cut 4 bases from V and 7 bases from J, with 12 bases between. CDR3: CATSEGRGTGYTF. CDR3 bases: TGTGCCACCAGTGAGGGCAGGGGAACTGGCTACACCTTC.

The genes are TRBV2 and TRBJ1-5; D may be TRBD1 (6 bases). CDR1 and CDR2 from the germline V gene are SNHLY and FYNNEI. The CDR3 covers 15 residues. V gave up 1 base and J gave up 7 bases, with 14 bases separating them. The CDR3 bases are TGTGCCAGCAGTGAAGTCGGTGGGGGCAGGCAGCCCCAGCATTTT. Its translation is CASSEVGGGRQPQHF.

This chain connects TRBV6-5 to TRBJ2-4, with D perhaps TRBD2 (6 bases). The ends were cut back, 5 bases at V and 13 bases at J, with 12 bases in the middle. The CDR3 contains 11 residues. CDR1 and CDR2 from the germline V gene are MNHEY and SVGAGI. CDR3 in amino acids: CASSLRELQYF. CDR3 bases: TGTGCCAGCAGTCTGCGGGAACTCCAGTACTTC.

This clone has more than one count but fewer than ten. This chain connects TRBV27 to TRBJ1-6, with D perhaps matching TRBD1 (5 bases). Trimming shortened V by 5 bases and J by 3 bases, and 14 bases separated the two germline ends. The CDR3 runs to 16 residues. In germline, CDR1 is MNHEY, CDR2 SMNVEV (reference sequence). In nucleotides, the CDR3 is TGTGCCAGCAGTCCCTCTAAAAGGGGCTATAATTCACCCCTCCACTTT. Protein sequence: CASSPSKRGYNSPLHF.

The CDR3 sequence: CASSVLAQGATEAFF. The DNA of the CDR3 is TGTGCCAGCAGCGTCCTCGCGCAGGGCGCGACTGAAGCTTTCTTT. The rearrangement joins TRBV9 to TRBJ1-1, with D possibly being TRBD1 (5 bases). Germline lookup yields CDR1 SGDLS and CDR2 YYNGEE. This CDR3 is built from 15 residues. Trimming removed 2 bases at V and 5 bases at J, with 16 bases between.

This rearrangement joins TRBV7-6 to TRBJ2-7, with D possibly TRBD1 on 6 matching bases. The CDR3 has 15 amino acids. The germline CDR1 and CDR2 sequences are SGHVS and FNYEAQ. V was pared by 1 base and J by 2 bases, with 12 bases between. The CDR3 is CASSLEQGSTYEQYF. The CDR3 DNA reads TGTGCCAGCAGCTTAGAGCAGGGGTCGACCTACGAGCAGTACTTC.

The rearrangement joins TRBV5-6 to TRBJ2-3; possible D gene TRBD1, 5 bases. Germline CDR1 SGHDT, CDR2 YYEEEE. The CDR3 runs 16 residues. The V end was cut by 4 bases, the J end by 0 bases, with 15 bases between. The CDR3 sequence is CASSDQGHSSTDTQYF. DNA of the CDR3: TGTGCCAGCAGCGACCAGGGCCACAGTAGCACAGATACGCAGTATTTT.

The gene calls are TRBV2 and TRBJ1-6; 10 bases fit TRBD1. Germline values: CDR1 SNHLY, CDR2 FYNNEI. V was pared by 6 bases and J by 9 bases, with 5 bases of the junction left unmatched. This CDR3 spans 14 amino acids. CDR3 sequence reads: CASSLTGGTSPLHF. CDR3 in DNA: TGTGCCAGCAGCCTGACAGGGGGCACTTCACCCCTCCACTTT.

This chain joins TRBV28 and TRBJ1-4; 8 nucleotides line up with TRBD1. V lost 10 bases and J lost 5; bases outside the gene matches: 6. CDR1 and CDR2 (germline): MDHEN, SYDVKM. CDR3 length equals 13 residues. For the CDR3, the DNA is TGTGCCAATGCGGCAGGGGGCAATGAAAAACTGTTTTTT. It is translated as CANAAGGNEKLFF.

This clone appeared a few times. V gene TRBV28 combines with J gene TRBJ2-7, with TRBD1 identical over 9 bases. The ends lost 7 bases at V and 2 bases at J; junction bases unmatched: 12. Germline lookup yields CDR1 MDHEN and CDR2 SYDVKM. The CDR3 totals 16 residues. CDR3 sequence reads: CASNSGQGILTYEQYF. CDR3 DNA: TGTGCCAGCAATTCGGGACAGGGAATCCTAACCTACGAGCAGTACTTC.

This clone was found a few times. V usage is TRBV5-4 and J usage is TRBJ1-1, with D unresolved. V lost 1 base to trimming and J lost 6 bases, with 7 bases between them. Germline values: CDR1 SGHNT, CDR2 YYREEE (reference sequence). The CDR3 is 12 amino acids. This CDR3 reads CASSLFSSEAFF. The CDR3 DNA sequence: TGTGCCAGCAGCTTGTTTTCGTCTGAAGCTTTCTTT.

The chain joins TRBV6-6 to TRBJ1-1; D may be TRBD1 (5 bases). This CDR3 is 13 amino acids long. The germline V gene has CDR1 MNHNY and CDR2 SVGAGI (reference sequence). The V and J ends lost 7 bases and 4 bases respectively, with 13 bases between them. The DNA of the CDR3 is TGTGCCAGCACCTCAGGGCCCGTCACTGAAGCTTTCTTT. Encoded protein: CASTSGPVTEAFF.

The chain carries TRBV4-1 and TRBJ2-7, with 7 nucleotides matching TRBD1. The trim removed 1 base at V and 1 base at J, leaving 4 bases unmatched. The germline V gene encodes CDR1 MGHRA and CDR2 YSYEKL. CDR3 size: 15 residues. Here the CDR3 reads CASSQGQGVSYEQYF. The CDR3 DNA follows: TGCGCCAGCAGCCAAGGACAGGGTGTATCCTACGAGCAGTACTTC.

The V gene is TRBV9, the J gene TRBJ1-2; D remains ambiguous. CDR3 size: 13 residues. The germline CDR1 and CDR2 sequences are SGDLS and YYNGEE. V was pared by 2 bases and J by 3 bases, with 8 bases between. CDR3 nucleotide sequence: TGTGCCAGCAGCGTGAGCGGAGACTATGGCTACACCTTC. This sequence encodes CASSVSGDYGYTF. Full variable domain (outside the CDR3, taken from reference TRBV9 and TRBJ1-2): DSGVTQTPKHLITATGQRVTLRCSPRSGDLSVYWYQQSLDQGLQFLIQYYNGEERAKGNILERFSAQQFPDLHSELNLSSLELGDSALYFCASSVSGDYGYTFGSGTRLTVV.

In its sample, this clone was seen once. The chain is built from TRBV3-1 (or the pseudogene TRBV3-2) and TRBJ2-3, with 7 bases identical to TRBD1. The CDR3 has 13 residues. The V and J ends lost 6 bases and 4 bases, in that order; junction bases with no gene match: 4. CDR1 is LGHDT and CDR2 is YNNKEL in the germline V gene (reference sequence). The CDR3 DNA follows: TGTGCCAGCAGGACAGGGCCCGCAGATACGCAGTATTTT. The encoded protein is CASRTGPADTQYF.

The chain combines TRBV6-4 with TRBJ2-7, with D perhaps matching TRBD1 (5 bases). CDR1 and CDR2 (germline): MRHNA, SNTAGT. V lost 4 bases and J 2 bases, leaving 15 bases between the germline ends. The CDR3 covers 15 residues. The CDR3 here is CASSALTQVTYEQYF. CDR3 in DNA: TGTGCCAGCAGTGCACTAACACAGGTGACCTACGAGCAGTACTTC.

The chain recombines TRBV5-6 with TRBJ1-1, with D possibly being TRBD1 (5 bases). V gave up 2 bases and J gave up 4 bases, with 18 bases separating them. This CDR3 contains 16 residues. Germline lookup yields CDR1 SGHDT and CDR2 YYEEEE. The CDR3 protein is CASSFGALRRVTEAFF. CDR3 in DNA: TGTGCCAGCAGCTTTGGGGCCCTTCGAAGGGTCACTGAAGCTTTCTTT.

In regard to this clone: The junction departs from the called germline gene at one end, perhaps through a read error. The V and J genes are TRBV29-1 and TRBJ1-2; D is possibly TRBD1 (6 bases). Germline CDR1 reads SQVTM; CDR2 reads ANQGSEA. The CDR3 has 13 residues. The chain's CDR3 is CSAEASGAEGYTF. CDR3 coding DNA: TGCAGCGCTGAAGCCTCAGGGGCGGAAGGCTACACCTTC.